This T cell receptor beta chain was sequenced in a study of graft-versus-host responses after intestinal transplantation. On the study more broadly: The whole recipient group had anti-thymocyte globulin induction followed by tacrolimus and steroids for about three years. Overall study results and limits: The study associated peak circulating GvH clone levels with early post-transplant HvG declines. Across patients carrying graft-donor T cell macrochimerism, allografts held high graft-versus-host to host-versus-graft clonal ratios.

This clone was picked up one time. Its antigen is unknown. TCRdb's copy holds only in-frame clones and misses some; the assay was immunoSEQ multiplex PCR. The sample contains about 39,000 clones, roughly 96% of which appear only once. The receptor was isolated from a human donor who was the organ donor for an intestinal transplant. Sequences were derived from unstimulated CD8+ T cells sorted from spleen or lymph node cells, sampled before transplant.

CDR3 region: CASSPEAGLSYEQYF. CDR3 in DNA: TGTGCCAGCAGCCCAGAAGCGGGACTCTCCTACGAGCAGTACTTC. The chain uses TRBV7-2 and TRBJ2-7, with TRBD2 matching over 7 bases. This CDR3 comprises 15 residues. After removal of 5 bases from V and 0 bases from J, the junction contained 7 bases not matched to a gene. The germline V gene encodes CDR1 SGHTA and CDR2 FQGNSA.